The 24 T cell receptor beta chains listed next were all sequenced from one sample in a study of blood T cell repertoires in COVID-19 (dated by TCRdb to about 2020). Receptor libraries were prepared by the immunoSEQ multiplex PCR assay. Drawn from immuneACCESS, this table holds only the in-frame rearrangements with V and J called that TCRdb kept. Clones are partly lost; checked studies trace under half to an unresolved V gene and leave the rest unexplained. Within this sample are some 180,000 clones, with around 83% of them counted one time only. The top ten clones comprise under 15% of the sample. Sequenced input: peripheral blood. The receptors stem from a human donor in a cohort sampled during active COVID-19.

This chain links TRBV27 with TRBJ1-1, with a tentative D call TRBD1 (6 bases). Trimming cost V 4 bases and J 6 bases, with 24 bases left between them. Germline V gene sequence: CDR1 MNHEY, CDR2 SMNVEV (reference sequence). This CDR3 has 17 amino acids. The CDR3 DNA is TGTGCCAGCAGTTCGAAGGGGGTCGAATTTTTGGTTGCTGAAGCTTTCTTT. Protein: CASSSKGVEFLVAEAFF.

The V and J genes are TRBV4-1 and TRBJ2-3, with D hard to call. V lost 0 bases, J lost 2 bases, and 6 bases lay in between. This CDR3 is built from 14 residues. From germline, CDR1 is MGHRA and CDR2 YSYEKL. The CDR3 DNA reads as TGCGCCAGCAGCCAAGATGCGATCACAGATACGCAGTATTTT. Protein: CASSQDAITDTQYF.

V is TRBV19 and J is TRBJ1-4, with 9 bases that match TRBD1. The CDR3 covers 17 residues. V was pared by 5 bases and J by 0 bases, with 7 bases of the junction left unmatched. Germline V gene sequence: CDR1 LNHDA, CDR2 SQIVND (reference sequence). CDR3 nucleotide sequence: TGTGCCAGTAGTTCGGCGGACAGGGGAGCAACTAATGAAAAACTGTTTTTT. It specifies CASSSADRGATNEKLFF.

The chain uses TRBV30 and TRBJ1-4; 11 bases agree with TRBD1. V was pared by 3 bases and J by 4 bases, with 4 bases of the junction left unmatched. Germline CDR1 GTSNPN, CDR2 SVGIG (reference sequence). This CDR3 spans 15 amino acids. CDR3 amino acids: CAWSAGTGGNEKLFF. CDR3 sequence (DNA): TGTGCCTGGAGCGCCGGGACAGGGGGTAATGAAAAACTGTTTTTT.

The sample holds one count of this clone. The rearrangement joins TRBV2 to TRBJ1-6; D unclear. CDR1 SNHLY and CDR2 FYNNEI come from the germline V gene. V lost 6 bases to trimming and J lost 6 bases, with 15 bases between them. The CDR3 has 15 residues. The CDR3 bases are TGTGCCAGCAGCCTAAAATCAAAGCTTAATTCACCCCTCCACTTT. This translates into CASSLKSKLNSPLHF.

The CDR3 here is CASSPRRQGATEAFF. The CDR3 bases are TGTGCCAGCAGCCCCCGGAGGCAGGGGGCAACTGAAGCTTTCTTT. The gene calls are TRBV7-2 and TRBJ1-1; TRBD1 matches at 8 bases. Trimming cost V 5 bases and J 5 bases; bases outside gene matches: 10. Per the germline V gene, CDR1 is SGHTA and CDR2 is FQGNSA. CDR3 length: 15 amino acids.

This chain connects TRBV21-1 to TRBJ1-1; the table's D call of TRBD1 was not tested on the DNA. TRBV21-1 counts as a pseudogene. There are 15 residues in the CDR3. CDR3 DNA sequence: TGTGCCAGCAGCAACTCAGGGGGCGGTAGCACTGAAGCTTTCTTT. Its translation is CASSNSGGGSTEAFF.

This clone was detected only a few times. The chain is built from TRBV27 and TRBJ1-2; no clear D. Trimming left V 5 bases short and J 3 bases short, with 16 bases between. The germline V gene has CDR1 MNHEY and CDR2 SMNVEV (reference sequence). This CDR3 has 15 amino acids. CDR3 region: CASSRRGVGDYGYTF. The DNA for the CDR3 is TGTGCCAGCAGTCGACGCGGGGTCGGGGACTATGGCTACACCTTC.

The chain links TRBV6-1 to TRBJ2-7; tentatively, D is TRBD2 (6 bases). V lost 1 base and J lost 11, with 18 bases in between. CDR3 size: 14 residues. Germline CDR1 MNHNS, CDR2 SASEGT. The CDR3 loop is CASSEETRTSIKYF. Here the CDR3 DNA reads TGTGCCAGCAGTGAAGAAACCAGAACTAGCATTAAGTACTTC.

The rearrangement uses TRBV4-1 and TRBJ2-3; the match to TRBD1 covers 7 bases. V shed 1 base, J shed 5 bases, and the junction held 9 bases outside the gene matches. Germline CDR1 is MGHRA and CDR2 is YSYEKL. This CDR3 region has 16 residues. The CDR3 spells CASSQAGRGNEDTQYF. The CDR3 DNA reads as TGCGCCAGCAGCCAAGCGGGCAGGGGGAATGAAGATACGCAGTATTTT.

The gene calls are TRBV5-6 and TRBJ2-2; 7 nucleotides agree with TRBD2. Germline CDR1 and CDR2: SGHDT and YYEEEE. V shed 3 bases, J shed 6 bases, and the junction held 8 bases outside the gene matches. The CDR3 spans 15 residues. The CDR3 loop is CASSSRTSLAGELFF. The DNA for the CDR3 is TGTGCCAGCAGCTCCCGGACTAGTTTGGCCGGGGAGCTGTTTTTT.

This chain uses TRBV28 with TRBJ2-1; no firm D call. The V end lost 0 bases, the J end lost 9 bases, and 12 bases lay between the germline ends. The germline V gene has CDR1 MDHEN and CDR2 SYDVKM. The CDR3 extends over 14 amino acids. This CDR3 is CASSLWGSLSEQFF. CDR3 bases: TGTGCCAGCAGTTTATGGGGTAGCCTTAGTGAGCAGTTCTTC.

This clone was picked up a small number of times. This sequence joins TRBV7-9 and TRBJ2-2, with 8 positions matching TRBD2. Germline V CDR1 and CDR2: SEHNR, FQNEAQ (reference sequence). CDR3 length: 15 amino acids. The V and J ends lost 5 bases and 6 bases, in that order; junction bases with no gene match: 8. CDR3 nucleotide sequence: TGTGCCAGCAGCCCATGGACTAGCCGTGCCGGGGAGCTGTTTTTT. Translation gives CASSPWTSRAGELFF.

With respect to this clone: Other DNA sequences in this specimen translate into the identical CDR3. The chain has TRBV5-4 and TRBJ2-7, with TRBD1 matching over 7 bases. The CDR3 runs to 14 residues. The V gene's germline CDR1 is SGHNT and CDR2 YYREEE (reference sequence). With 0 bases clipped from V and 3 bases from J, the junction kept 3 bases outside the gene matches. The CDR3 DNA reads as TGTGCCAGCAGCTTGGGACAGGGCGTCTACGAGCAGTACTTC. Residues: CASSLGQGVYEQYF.

This clone was seen a few times. The rearrangement uses TRBV5-5 and TRBJ2-7, with TRBD1 matching over 10 bases. From germline, CDR1 is SGHKS and CDR2 YYEKEE (reference sequence). The CDR3 sequence is 16 residues long. V gave up 0 bases and J gave up 2 bases; unmatched junction bases: 5. DNA for the CDR3: TGTGCCAGCAGCTTGGGTCCGGGACAGGGGACCTACGAGCAGTACTTC. This encodes CASSLGPGQGTYEQYF.

V is TRBV6-5 and J is TRBJ2-3; 7 bases align to TRBD2. This CDR3 comprises 15 residues. Losses at the gene ends were 5 bases for V and 4 bases for J; bases not matched to a gene: 9. The germline CDR1 and CDR2 sequences are MNHEY and SVGAGI. CDR3 in amino acids: CASSLPGRGADTQYF. In DNA form, the CDR3 reads TGTGCCAGCAGTCTTCCGGGACGGGGGGCAGATACGCAGTATTTT.

The table lists this clone with a few counts. The CDR3 bases are TGTGCCAGCAGCCTTCATGTCAGTTCGAACACCATATATTTT. It encodes CASSLHVSSNTIYF. The rearrangement uses TRBV9 and TRBJ1-3; unclear D gene. Germline CDR1 reads SGDLS; CDR2 reads YYNGEE. Trimming left V 4 bases short and J 7 bases short, with 15 bases between. The length of the CDR3 is 14 residues.

The rearrangement uses TRBV29-1 and TRBJ2-1, with TRBD1 matching 8 bases. Germline CDR1 SQVTM, CDR2 ANQGSEA. V was pared by 4 bases and J by 5 bases, with 19 bases of the junction left unmatched. The CDR3 is 18 residues long. The CDR3 nucleotides read TGCAGCGTTGGTGGACAGGGAAGTCCGGTCGGATGGCACAATGAGCAGTTCTTC. Residues: CSVGGQGSPVGWHNEQFF.

The rearrangement links TRBV7-9 to TRBJ2-6; D call uncertain. Germline V lookup: CDR1 SEHNR, CDR2 FQNEAQ (reference sequence). V dropped 5 bases and J dropped 4 bases, with 9 bases sitting between them. The length of the CDR3 is 14 residues. This CDR3 is CASSQSTGANVLTF. Written as DNA, the CDR3 is TGTGCCAGCAGCCAAAGTACAGGGGCCAACGTCCTGACTTTC.

The chain combines TRBV2 with TRBJ2-5; TRBD1 aligns across 7 bases. The ends lost 5 bases at V and 5 bases at J; junction bases unmatched: 11. The CDR3 totals 15 residues. Germline V gene lookup returns CDR1 SNHLY and CDR2 FYNNEI. The CDR3 reads CASSRQGNALETQYF. The CDR3 DNA reads as TGTGCCAGCAGTCGACAGGGAAATGCGCTCGAGACCCAGTACTTC. The complete variable domain, with remaining parts taken from reference TRBV2 and TRBJ2-5, reads EPEVTQTPSHQVTQMGQEVILRCVPISNHLYFYWYRQILGQKVEFLVSFYNNEISEKSEIFDDQFSVERPDGSNFTLKIRSTKLEDSAMYFCASSRQGNALETQYFGPGTRLLVL.

This rearrangement joins TRBV4-2 to TRBJ2-5; D might be TRBD2 (5 bases). V was pared by 1 base and J by 5 bases, with 5 bases between. This CDR3 region has 12 residues. In germline, CDR1 is LGHNA, CDR2 YNFKEQ. The DNA of the CDR3 is TGTGCCAGCAGCCAAGCGGGGGAGACCCAGTACTTC. Protein sequence: CASSQAGETQYF.

The J gene is TRBJ2-7, the V gene TRBV3-1 (or the pseudogene TRBV3-2), with 7 bases fitting TRBD2. Germline V gives CDR1 LGHDT, CDR2 YNNKEL (reference sequence). The CDR3 is 15 residues long. The J segment lost 2 bases and the V segment lost 1 base, leaving 5 bases of the junction unmatched. The CDR3 region is CASSQGASGAYEQYF. The CDR3 region has the DNA TGTGCCAGCAGCCAAGGGGCTAGCGGTGCCTACGAGCAGTACTTC.

V usage is TRBV5-1 and J usage is TRBJ2-1, with D perhaps matching TRBD2 (5 bases). Germline CDR1 SGHRS, CDR2 YFSETQ. The CDR3 is made up of 15 amino acids. V shed 5 bases and J shed 0 bases, with 12 bases lying between them. Here the CDR3 reads CASSYPGDSYNEQFF. The CDR3 DNA is TGCGCCAGCAGTTATCCCGGGGACTCCTACAATGAGCAGTTCTTC.

This chain uses TRBV7-8 with TRBJ2-1, with 11 bases matching TRBD2. CDR3 length: 16 residues. The trim removed 5 bases at V and 5 bases at J, leaving 8 bases unmatched. Germline V gives CDR1 SGHVS, CDR2 FQNEAQ. CDR3 DNA sequence: TGTGCCAGCAGCCCTAGAAAGACTAGCGGGAACAATGAGCAGTTCTTC. Translation gives CASSPRKTSGNNEQFF.